The text below deals with one T cell receptor (beta chain). The sequencing template was cDNA reverse transcribed from extracted RNA. Profiled with immunoSEQ multiplex PCR; TCRdb holds only in-frame clones, not every one. Of approximately 280,000 clones in the sample, 58% were seen once. The sample is drawn from a study of CD8+ T cells in alopecia areata. Described treatment: oral pan-JAK inhibitor, 5-10 mg twice daily. V dropped 9 bases and J dropped 6 bases, with 17 bases sitting between them. Germline CDR1 and CDR2: ENHRY and SYGVKD. The CDR3 spans 13 residues. The V call is TRBV10-3, the J call TRBJ1-2; possible D gene TRBD1, 5 bases. The receptor was derived from a human donor with alopecia areata. The sequenced sample was CD4+ T cells sorted from blood, obtained at week 24, from a patient treated with tofacitinib. The CDR3 reads CAMSRDGSHGYTF. The CDR3 DNA reads as TGTGCCATGTCGCGGGACGGAAGCCATGGCTACACCTTC.